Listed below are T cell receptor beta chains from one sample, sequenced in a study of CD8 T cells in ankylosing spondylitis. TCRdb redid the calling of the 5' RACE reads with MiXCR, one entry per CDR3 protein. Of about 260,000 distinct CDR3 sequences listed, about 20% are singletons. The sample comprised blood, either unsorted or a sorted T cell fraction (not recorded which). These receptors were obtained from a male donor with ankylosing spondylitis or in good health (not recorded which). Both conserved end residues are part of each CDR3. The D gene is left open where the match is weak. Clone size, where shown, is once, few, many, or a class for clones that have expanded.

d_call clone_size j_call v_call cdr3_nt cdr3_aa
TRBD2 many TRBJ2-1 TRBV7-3 TGTGCCAGCAGCGTCCGGGGACTAGCGGGAGAAAATGAGCAGTTCTTC CASSVRGLAGENEQFF
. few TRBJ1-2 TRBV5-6 TGTGCCAGCAGCTTGGAGGCCAGACACTATGGCTACACCTTC CASSLEARHYGYTF
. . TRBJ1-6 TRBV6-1 TGTGCCAGCAGTGAAACAGCGCGCTCCTATAATTCACCCCTCCACTTT CASSETARSYNSPLHF
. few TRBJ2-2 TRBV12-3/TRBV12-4 TGTGCCAGCACCCTAGGGGGACTGGGGAACACCGGGGAGCTGTTTTTT CASTLGGLGNTGELFF
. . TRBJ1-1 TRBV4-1 TGCGCCAGCAGCCAAGATCTATGGGGCACTGAAGCTTTCTTT CASSQDLWGTEAFF
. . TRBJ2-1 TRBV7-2 TGTGCCAGCAGCTTAGAGGTAGGGTTCTACAATGAGCAGTTCTTC CASSLEVGFYNEQFF
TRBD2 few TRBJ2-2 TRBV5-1 TGCGCCAGCAGCTTGGAGGTACTAGCGGGAGTTCACGGGGAGCTGTTTTTT CASSLEVLAGVHGELFF
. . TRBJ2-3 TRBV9 TGTGCCAGCAGCGTAGTCCCGGGGCGCCAAGTTGATACGCAGTATTTT CASSVVPGRQVDTQYF
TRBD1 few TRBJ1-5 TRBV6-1 TGTGCCAGCAGTGAATCGGGACAGAATAATCAGCCCCAGCATTTT CASSESGQNNQPQHF
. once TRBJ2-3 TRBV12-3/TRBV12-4 TGTGCCAGCAGTGGAGGGGCAGCAGATACGCAGTATTTT CASSGGAADTQYF
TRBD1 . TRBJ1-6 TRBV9 TGTGCCAGCAGCGCCCGCCCGACAGGGACCAATTCACCCCTCCACTTT CASSARPTGTNSPLHF
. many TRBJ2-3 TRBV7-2 TGTGCCAGCAGCCAAGAAGGGGTAGATACGCAGTATTTT CASSQEGVDTQYF
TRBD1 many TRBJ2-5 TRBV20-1 TGCAGTAGCATTGACAGGGTCTCAAAGACCCAGTACTTC CSSIDRVSKTQYF
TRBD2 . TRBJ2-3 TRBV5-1 TGCGTCAGCAGCCCCGGACTAGCGGGGGTAAAAAGAGATACGCAGTATTTT CVSSPGLAGVKRDTQYF
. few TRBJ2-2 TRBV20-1 TGCAGTGCTCGACGCATCGGGGGGAACACCGGGGAGCTGTTTTTT CSARRIGGNTGELFF
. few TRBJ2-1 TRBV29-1 TGCAGCGCCCGAGAGGGAACAGCACGGTACAATGAGCAGTTCTTC CSAREGTARYNEQFF
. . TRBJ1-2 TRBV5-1 TGCGCCAGCAGCCCTCCACAGGGATTTTCGAATGGCTACACCTTC CASSPPQGFSNGYTF
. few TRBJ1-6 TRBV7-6 TGTGCCAGCAGCTTAGAGACGGACCTTATTAATTCACCCCTCCACTTT CASSLETDLINSPLHF
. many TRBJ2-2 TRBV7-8 TGTGCCAGCACTTCCATTGGGGGCACCGGGGAGCTGTTTTTT CASTSIGGTGELFF
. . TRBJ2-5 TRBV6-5 TGTGCCAGCAGTTACTGGGGGGCAGGAGAGACCCAGTACTTC CASSYWGAGETQYF
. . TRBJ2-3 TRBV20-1 TGCAGTGCCTTTAAAGCTAGCACAGATACGCAGTATTTT CSAFKASTDTQYF
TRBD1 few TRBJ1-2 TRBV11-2 TGTGCCAGCAGCGGTAGACAGGGAGGGTCGTCTTATGGCTACACCTTC CASSGRQGGSSYGYTF
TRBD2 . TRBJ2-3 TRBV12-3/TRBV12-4 TGTGCCAGCAGTTTATACCCTAGCGGGGGCGGCACAGATACGCAGTATTTT CASSLYPSGGGTDTQYF
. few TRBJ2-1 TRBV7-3 TGTGCCAGCAGCTTAGGGACTCTCGGGGATGAGCAGTTCTTC CASSLGTLGDEQFF
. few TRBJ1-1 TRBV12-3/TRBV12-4 TGTGCCAGCAGTCGGATGCGGGACGTCAACACTGAAGCTTTCTTT CASSRMRDVNTEAFF
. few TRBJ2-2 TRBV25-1 TGTGCCAGCAGTGAATGGTCTAACACCGGGGAGCTGTTTTTT CASSEWSNTGELFF
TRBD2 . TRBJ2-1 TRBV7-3 TGTGCCAGCAGCTTATTACCGCAGCGGGAGAAACCTGAGCAGTTCTTC CASSLLPQREKPEQFF